The source of this T cell receptor (beta chain) is a study of T cells in Graves' hyperthyroidism and ophthalmopathy. At least ten counts were recorded for this clonotype. It was RNA transcripts that yielded the amplified TCR beta CDR3 regions. During a first-round RT-PCR of the TCR CDR3, the HTBI primer set was used. TCRdb fed the multiplex PCR reads into MiXCR, producing one record per CDR3 protein. Of nearly 600,000 distinct CDR3 sequences listed, 14% are singletons. Sequenced: blood. This receptor was identified in a woman in her late teens or twenties with Graves' ophthalmopathy.

CDR3 nucleotide sequence: TGTGCCAGCAGTGCTTCCAAGGTCGGGAGCACTGAAGCTTTCTTT. Residues: CASSASKVGSTEAFF. This sequence joins TRBV6-1 and TRBJ1-1; D remains unclear. V lost 4 bases and J lost 4, with 16 bases in between. The CDR3 has 15 amino acids. The germline V gene encodes CDR1 MNHNS and CDR2 SASEGT.